These T cell receptor beta chains were read from a single sample in a study of early T cells in non-severe SARS-CoV-2 infection. MiXCR, applied by TCRdb to the 5' RACE reads, yields one record per CDR3 protein. This repertoire shows approximately 30,000 distinct CDR3 sequences, around 5% found once; its top ten account for about 21%. Sequencing used whole blood. These receptors all stem from an adult who was a healthcare worker with PCR-confirmed SARS-CoV-2 infection or an uninfected control (not recorded which). Each CDR3 is given with its conserved first and last residue. D genes are given only for firm matches. Only part of the rows carry a size: once, few, many, or a class if the clone is expanded.

>14|TRBV29-1|TRBJ2-5|many|-
CSVETGGLAETQYF
TGCAGCGTTGAGACGGGCGGGTTGGCGGAGACCCAGTACTTC
>14|TRBV6-1|TRBJ2-7|many|TRBD1
CASTVTGAPYEQYF
TGTGCCAGCACAGTAACAGGGGCCCCCTACGAGCAGTACTTC
>19|TRBV6-1|TRBJ2-1|many|TRBD2
CASSEGSGGTSVSYNEQFF
TGTGCCAGCAGTGAAGGATCGGGGGGGACTAGCGTTAGCTACAATGAGCAGTTCTTC
>14|TRBV5-1|TRBJ2-5|-|-
CASSLDGRVETQYF
TGCGCCAGCAGCTTGGATGGCAGAGTGGAGACCCAGTACTTC
>15|TRBV12-3/TRBV12-4|TRBJ2-1|many|TRBD1
CASSLGQGPFNEQFF
TGTGCCAGCAGCCTAGGACAGGGCCCTTTCAATGAGCAGTTCTTC
>16|TRBV4-3|TRBJ1-6|-|-
CASSRSRSSYNSPLHF
TGCGCCAGCAGCCGTTCCCGTTCCTCCTATAATTCACCCCTCCACTTT
>15|TRBV7-3|TRBJ2-3|many|-
CASSNSGGRTDTQYF
TGTGCCAGCAGCAACTCAGGAGGCCGCACAGATACGCAGTATTTT
>15|TRBV27|TRBJ2-5|-|-
CASSTGAGQQETQYF
TGTGCCAGCAGTACTGGGGCAGGGCAGCAAGAGACCCAGTACTTC
>15|TRBV12-3/TRBV12-4|TRBJ2-1|many|-
CASSHLKEVYNEQFF
TGTGCCAGCAGTCATCTCAAAGAGGTGTACAATGAGCAGTTCTTC
>16|TRBV7-2|TRBJ2-3|-|-
CASSLVAGSSTDTQYF
TGTGCCAGCAGCTTAGTGGCGGGCTCTAGCACAGATACGCAGTATTTT
>12|TRBV30|TRBJ1-1|many|-
CAWMGDPVGAFF
TGTGCCTGGATGGGGGACCCCGTTGGCGCTTTCTTT
>16|TRBV5-1|TRBJ2-2|-|TRBD2
CASSPGLAGGNGELFF
TGCGCCAGCAGCCCCGGACTAGCGGGAGGGAACGGGGAGCTGTTTTTT
>17|TRBV5-1|TRBJ1-1|many|-
CASSFLVNGPMNTEAFF
TGCGCCAGCAGTTTCCTGGTGAACGGTCCGATGAACACTGAAGCTTTCTTT
>17|TRBV4-2|TRBJ1-2|-|TRBD1
CASSQDSGTGPNYGYTF
TGTGCCAGCAGCCAAGACAGCGGGACAGGGCCGAACTATGGCTACACCTTC
>17|TRBV19|TRBJ2-3|many|TRBD2
CASSIGIVAGPTDTQYF
TGTGCCAGTAGTATCGGGATAGTAGCGGGTCCCACAGATACGCAGTATTTT
>11|TRBV18|TRBJ2-1|many|TRBD2
CASSPGGEQFF
TGTGCCAGCTCACCGGGGGGGGAGCAGTTCTTC
>15|TRBV27|TRBJ2-7|many|-
CASSPSTGNSYEQYF
TGTGCCAGCAGTCCCTCAACAGGTAACTCCTACGAGCAGTACTTC
>15|TRBV28|TRBJ1-5|many|-
CASRTTGHSNQPQHF
TGTGCCAGCCGAACGACGGGACATAGCAATCAGCCCCAGCATTTT
>16|TRBV4-1|TRBJ2-1|-|TRBD2
CASSLTLAGAYNEQFF
TGCGCCAGCAGCCTGACCCTAGCGGGGGCCTACAATGAGCAGTTCTTC
>15|TRBV7-6|TRBJ2-5|-|-
CASSLVGLPQETQYF
TGTGCCAGCAGCTTAGTCGGGTTACCCCAAGAGACCCAGTACTTC